The 20 T cell receptor beta chains reported below all come from one sample, sequenced in a study of T cell repertoires in cytomegalovirus infection. TCRdb processed the reads anew with MiXCR; each CDR3 protein has one entry. The data contain hundreds of thousands of distinct CDR3 sequences, under 25% of them singletons. Sequencing used CD8+ T cells from PBMCs. The receptor source for this set is a human donor in good health (CMV status not recorded). Some clones in this sample may be carry-over from other donors' samples.

In this sample, this clonotype turned up many times. The chain joins TRBV29-1 to TRBJ1-1, with 7 bases lining up with TRBD1. V lost 3 bases and J lost 4; bases outside the gene matches: 8. Germline lookup yields CDR1 SQVTM and CDR2 ANQGSEA. This CDR3 has 14 amino acids. DNA for the CDR3: TGCAGCGTTGATCAAGGGGGCTGGGGCACTGAAGCTTTCTTT. Encoded protein: CSVDQGGWGTEAFF.

This clonotype was counted at least ten times. This chain links TRBV7-9 with TRBJ2-1; a possible D gene is TRBD1 (5 bases). Trimming pared 4 bases from V and 2 bases from J, leaving 12 bases between. The CDR3 runs to 15 residues. Germline V gene sequence: CDR1 SEHNR, CDR2 FQNEAQ (reference sequence). CDR3 residues: CASSYPRTTYNEQFF. DNA of the CDR3: TGTGCCAGCAGCTACCCGCGGACAACCTACAATGAGCAGTTCTTC.

This clonotype was picked up a small number of times. This chain uses TRBV25-1 with TRBJ1-1, with 7 bases lining up with TRBD1. CDR3 length: 13 residues. From germline, CDR1 is MGHDK and CDR2 SYGVNS. V lost 10 bases, J lost 6 bases, and 11 bases stayed unmatched. CDR3 sequence reads: CATESQGVPEAFF. The DNA for the CDR3 is TGTGCCACCGAATCCCAGGGGGTTCCTGAAGCTTTCTTT.

This clonotype was seen more than once but under ten times. This chain joins TRBV30 and TRBJ2-7; no definite D call. The CDR3 has 11 amino acids. The germline CDR1 and CDR2 sequences are GTSNPN and SVGIG (reference sequence). The germline V and J ends were trimmed by 2 bases and 4 bases, with 6 bases remaining between them. The CDR3 DNA is TGTGCCTGGAGTCGGCCTTACGAGCAGTACTTC. It translates to CAWSRPYEQYF. The full variable domain, its missing parts supplied by reference TRBV30 and TRBJ2-7, is SQTIHQWPATLVQPVGSPLSLECTVEGTSNPNLYWYRQAAGRGLQLLFYSVGIGQISSEVPQNLSASRPQDRQFILSSKKLLLSDSGFYLCAWSRPYEQYFGPGTRLTVT.

This clonotype was recorded a few times. The chain employs TRBV27 and TRBJ2-2; TRBD2 aligns across 7 bases. From germline, CDR1 is MNHEY and CDR2 SMNVEV (reference sequence). The CDR3 runs 16 residues. The trim removed 3 bases at V and 1 base at J, leaving 5 bases unmatched. CDR3 nucleotides: TGTGCCAGCAGTTTTGTGGCGGGGGTGAACACCGGGGAGCTGTTTTTT. It specifies CASSFVAGVNTGELFF.

This clonotype was counted between two and nine times. The rearrangement joins TRBV19 to TRBJ2-1; D not certain. Germline V gene lookup returns CDR1 LNHDA and CDR2 SQIVND (reference sequence). This CDR3 has 15 residues. Trimming removed 2 bases at V and 0 bases at J, with 8 bases between. In DNA, the CDR3 is TGTGCCAGTAGTATAATGCTGAGCTCCTACAATGAGCAGTTCTTC. It codes for CASSIMLSSYNEQFF.

The J gene is TRBJ1-1, the V gene TRBV7-2; TRBD1 might be the D (5 bases). The CDR3 has 13 amino acids. V was trimmed by 1 base and J by 7 bases, leaving 10 bases between them. Germline loops: CDR1 SGHTA, CDR2 FQGNSA. DNA for the CDR3: TGTGCCAGCAGCTTAGTAGGGACGGGTGAAGCTTTCTTT. The encoded protein is CASSLVGTGEAFF.

This clonotype has more than one count but fewer than ten. The chain couples TRBV20-1 to TRBJ2-7; 8 positions match TRBD1. The CDR3 is 12 amino acids. The trim removed 6 bases at V and 5 bases at J, leaving 6 bases unmatched. The germline CDR1 and CDR2 sequences are DFQATT and SNEGSKA (reference sequence). This CDR3 is CSASGQGHEQYF. CDR3 nucleotides: TGCAGTGCCTCCGGACAGGGCCACGAGCAGTACTTC.

At least ten counts were recorded for this clonotype. This sequence joins TRBV11-2 and TRBJ2-1; D gene ambiguous. The CDR3 is made up of 14 amino acids. V was pared by 0 bases and J by 7 bases, with 10 bases between. CDR1 is SGHAT, CDR2 FQNNGV, per germline. CDR3 loop: CASSLEYFPNEQFF. For the CDR3, the DNA is TGTGCCAGCAGCTTAGAGTATTTTCCTAATGAGCAGTTCTTC.

The J gene is TRBJ2-7, the V gene TRBV7-9, with D maybe TRBD2 (5 bases). V was clipped by 5 bases and J by 4 bases, with 9 bases between them. The CDR3 contains 12 residues. CDR1 is SEHNR and CDR2 is FQNEAQ in the germline V gene (reference sequence). CDR3 sequence (DNA): TGTGCCAGCAGCGGACTGAAATACGAGCAGTACTTC. Protein sequence: CASSGLKYEQYF. Looking up the rest from reference TRBV7-9 and TRBJ2-7 gives the full variable domain: DTGVSQNPRHKITKRGQNVTFRCDPISEHNRLYWYRQTLGQGPEFLTYFQNEAQLEKSRLLSDRFSAERPKGSFSTLEIQRTEQGDSAMYLCASSGLKYEQYFGPGTRLTVT.

This clonotype was counted at least ten times. The chain carries TRBV7-3 and TRBJ2-1; TRBD1 is a possible D gene (7 bases). This CDR3 contains 13 residues. CDR1 is SGHTA, CDR2 FQGTGA, per germline. V was pared by 4 bases and J by 5 bases, with 9 bases between. The CDR3 DNA is TGTGCCAGCAGCTCAGGGGGGCACAATGAGCAGTTCTTC. It encodes CASSSGGHNEQFF. Using reference TRBV7-3 and TRBJ2-1 for the parts outside the CDR3, the full variable domain is GAGVSQTPSNKVTEKGKYVELRCDPISGHTALYWYRQSLGQGPEFLIYFQGTGAADDSGLPNDRFFAVRPEGSVSTLKIQRTERGDSAVYLCASSSGGHNEQFFGPGTRLTVL.

This chain uses TRBV7-9 with TRBJ2-7, with 8 bases matching TRBD2. The CDR3 is 14 amino acids. V shed 5 bases, J shed 3 bases, and the junction held 6 bases outside the gene matches. Germline lookup yields CDR1 SEHNR and CDR2 FQNEAQ (reference sequence). CDR3 DNA sequence: TGTGCCAGCAGCCATACGGGGGGGGGCTACGAGCAGTACTTC. Amino acid sequence: CASSHTGGGYEQYF. The full variable domain, completed using reference TRBV7-9 and TRBJ2-7, is DTGVSQNPRHKITKRGQNVTFRCDPISEHNRLYWYRQTLGQGPEFLTYFQNEAQLEKSRLLSDRFSAERPKGSFSTLEIQRTEQGDSAMYLCASSHTGGGYEQYFGPGTRLTVT.

The chain joins TRBV5-4 to TRBJ1-1, with no clear D. The CDR3 sequence is 13 residues long. Germline V gene data show CDR1 as SGHNT and CDR2 as YYREEE (reference sequence). The V end was cut by 0 bases, the J end by 7 bases, with 10 bases between. The CDR3 nucleotides read TGTGCCAGCAGCTTGGTCAGTTCTGGTGAAGCTTTCTTT. Encoded protein: CASSLVSSGEAFF.

The V and J genes are TRBV20-1 and TRBJ2-5, with 10 bases matching TRBD1. Trimming took 0 bases from V and 1 from J; bases not matched to a gene: 2. This CDR3 is 15 amino acids long. CDR1 is DFQATT, CDR2 SNEGSKA, per germline (reference sequence). The CDR3 coding sequence is TGCAGTGCTAGAGAGGGGACAGGGGTCCAAGAGACCCAGTACTTC. Amino acid sequence: CSAREGTGVQETQYF.

The V call is TRBV14, the J call TRBJ2-1; 8 bases align to TRBD2. There are 13 residues in the CDR3. In germline, CDR1 is SGHDN, CDR2 FVKESK. Germline trimming cut 1 base from V and 15 bases from J; bases unmatched to any gene: 8. The CDR3 here is CASSQAGLARWFF. CDR3 coding DNA: TGTGCCAGCAGCCAAGCTGGACTAGCCCGGTGGTTCTTC.

This clonotype has a count of ten or more. This rearrangement joins TRBV7-6 to TRBJ2-2; no clear D. V lost 1 base and J 2 bases, leaving 5 bases between the germline ends. CDR1 SGHVS and CDR2 FNYEAQ come from the germline V gene. CDR3 size: 14 residues. CDR3: CASSLGANTGELFF. The CDR3 DNA sequence: TGTGCCAGCAGCTTAGGGGCCAACACCGGGGAGCTGTTTTTT.

This clonotype has only a few counts. V is TRBV2 and J is TRBJ1-1; D may be TRBD1 (5 bases). Germline V gene data show CDR1 as SNHLY and CDR2 as FYNNEI. The CDR3 contains 13 residues. Deletions cut 8 bases from V and 10 bases from J, with 20 bases between. CDR3 in DNA: TGTGCCAGCTACGGGGCTCACGGGCTGGGAGCTTTCTTT. It specifies CASYGAHGLGAFF. Supplemented by reference TRBV2 and TRBJ1-1, the full variable domain reads EPEVTQTPSHQVTQMGQEVILRCVPISNHLYFYWYRQILGQKVEFLVSFYNNEISEKSEIFDDQFSVERPDGSNFTLKIRSTKLEDSAMYFCASYGAHGLGAFFGQGTRLTVV.

The chain couples TRBV27 to TRBJ1-6, with 12 bases that match TRBD1. The germline V gene has CDR1 MNHEY and CDR2 SMNVEV (reference sequence). Germline trimming cut 7 bases from V and 16 bases from J; bases unmatched to any gene: 11. CDR3 length equals 14 residues. DNA of the CDR3: TGTGCCAGCACCCCGGGGACAGGGGGCGAAGGGCTCCACTTT. Translation: CASTPGTGGEGLHF.

This chain connects TRBV28 to TRBJ1-2; D is undetermined. The CDR3 is 13 residues long. Trimming shortened V by 7 bases and J by 1 base, and 10 bases separated the two germline ends. Germline V gives CDR1 MDHEN, CDR2 SYDVKM. Here the CDR3 reads CASTPGFNYGYTF. The CDR3 nucleotides are TGTGCCAGCACCCCCGGTTTTAACTATGGCTACACCTTC.

This clonotype appeared a few times. The rearrangement joins TRBV6-8 to TRBJ1-1; D not certain. The V gene's germline CDR1 is MNHGY and CDR2 SAAAGT. This CDR3 has 14 amino acids. V was shortened by 2 bases and J by 1 base, with 8 bases between the two germline ends. CDR3 coding DNA: TGTGCCAGCAGTTACGCCCTATCGAACACTGAAGCTTTCTTT. Residues: CASSYALSNTEAFF.